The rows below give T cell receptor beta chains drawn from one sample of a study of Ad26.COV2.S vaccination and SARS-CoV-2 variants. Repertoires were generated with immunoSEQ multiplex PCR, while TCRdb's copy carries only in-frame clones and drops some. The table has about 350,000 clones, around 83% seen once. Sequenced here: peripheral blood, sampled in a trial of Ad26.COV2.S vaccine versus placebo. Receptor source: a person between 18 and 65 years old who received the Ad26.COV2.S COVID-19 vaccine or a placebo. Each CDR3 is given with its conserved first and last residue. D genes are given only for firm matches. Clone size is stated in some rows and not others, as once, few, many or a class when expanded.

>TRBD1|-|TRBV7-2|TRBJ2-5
TGTGCCAGTTCAGGGGGTTTGACCCAGTACTTC
CASSGGLTQYF
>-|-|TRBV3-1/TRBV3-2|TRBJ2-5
TGTGCCAGCAGCCAAGATCGTGAAGGAATCCGGGAGACCCAGTACTTC
CASSQDREGIRETQYF
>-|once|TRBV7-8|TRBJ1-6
TGTGCCAGCAGCCAGAGGATAGATAATTCACCCCTCCACTTT
CASSQRIDNSPLHF
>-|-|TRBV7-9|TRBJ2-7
TGTGCCAGCAGCTTATCACAGGTGTCGTACGAGCAGTACTTC
CASSLSQVSYEQYF
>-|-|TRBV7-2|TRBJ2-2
TGTGCCAGCGCACCCCGGGGGCCGAATTTTAGCACCGGGGAGCTGTTTTTT
CASAPRGPNFSTGELFF
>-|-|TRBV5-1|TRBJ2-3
TGCGCCAGCAGCTTGCCTCAGGGGCTCACAGATACGCAGTATTTT
CASSLPQGLTDTQYF
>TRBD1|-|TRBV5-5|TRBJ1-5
TGTGCCAGCAGCTTGGATTGGACAGGGGGCGGACAGCCCCAGCATTTT
CASSLDWTGGGQPQHF
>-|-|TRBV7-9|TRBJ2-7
TGTGCCAGCAGCTCCCCTGGTGGCTACGAGCAGTACTTC
CASSSPGGYEQYF
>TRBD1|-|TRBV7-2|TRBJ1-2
TGTGCCAGCAGCCCTGGGACAGGGAGAATCTATGGCTACACCTTC
CASSPGTGRIYGYTF
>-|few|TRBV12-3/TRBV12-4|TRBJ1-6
TGTGCCAGCCGAAGACAGTTAGGTTCACCCCTCCACTTT
CASRRQLGSPLHF
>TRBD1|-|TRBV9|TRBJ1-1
TGTGCCAGCAGCGTCGGACAGGACTATGAAGCTTTCTTT
CASSVGQDYEAFF
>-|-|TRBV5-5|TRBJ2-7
TGTGCCAGCCAGCGTGCCTCTTGGCAGAGCTCCTACGAGCAGTACTTC
CASQRASWQSSYEQYF
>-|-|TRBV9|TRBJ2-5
TGTGCCAGCAGCCTCAATTCCTGGGGACAAGAGACCCAGTACTTC
CASSLNSWGQETQYF
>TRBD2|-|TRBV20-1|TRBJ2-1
TGCAGTGCTAGTAGCGGGGGGCCCCCCTACAATGAGCAGTTCTTC
CSASSGGPPYNEQFF
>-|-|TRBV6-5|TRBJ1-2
TGTGCCAGCAGTCAGGGTCTGACTAACTATGGCTACACCTTC
CASSQGLTNYGYTF
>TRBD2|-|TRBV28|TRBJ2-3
TGTGCCAGCTCGAATGCGGGAGGTGAGGCCACAGATACGCAGTATTTT
CASSNAGGEATDTQYF
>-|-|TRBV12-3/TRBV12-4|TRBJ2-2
TGTGCCAGCAGACAAAACACCGGGGAGCTGTTTTTT
CASRQNTGELFF
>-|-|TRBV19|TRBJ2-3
TGTGCCAGTAGCCAACAACTTGGCGGCCTCGATACGCAGTATTTT
CASSQQLGGLDTQYF
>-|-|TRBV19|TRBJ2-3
TGTGCCAGTAGTATAGCTGATACGCAGTATTTT
CASSIADTQYF
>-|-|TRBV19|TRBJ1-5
TGTGCCAGTAGTATAGTCTCCGGACGACAGCATTTT
CASSIVSGRQHF
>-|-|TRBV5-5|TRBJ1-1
TGTGCCACCTCCTTCCTAGTCAGCCGATTGAACACTGAAGCTTTCTTT
CATSFLVSRLNTEAFF
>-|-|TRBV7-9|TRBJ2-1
TGTGCCAGCAGCTTTAGGCTGGGTGGGACCAGAAACAATGAGCAGTTCTTC
CASSFRLGGTRNNEQFF
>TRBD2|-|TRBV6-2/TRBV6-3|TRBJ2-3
TGTGCCAGCAGTTACTCGGGACTAGCGGGGGCTGATACGCAGTATTTT
CASSYSGLAGADTQYF
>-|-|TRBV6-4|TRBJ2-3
TGTGCCAGCAGTGCCTTAATAGGAGATACGCAGTATTTT
CASSALIGDTQYF
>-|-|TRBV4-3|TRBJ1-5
TGCGCCAGCAGCCAAGAGGTCTGGAATCAGCCCCAGCATTTT
CASSQEVWNQPQHF
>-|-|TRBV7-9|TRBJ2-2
TGTGCCAGCAGCTTTCTCAGAAACACCGGGGAGCTGTTTTTT
CASSFLRNTGELFF
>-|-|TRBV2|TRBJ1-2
TGTGCCAGCAGCCTTGGTTCTAACTATGGCTACACCTTC
CASSLGSNYGYTF
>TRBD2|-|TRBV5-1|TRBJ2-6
TGCGCCAGCAGCTGGGCGGGACTAGCGGGAGCCGCTGGGGCCAACGTCCTGACTTTC
CASSWAGLAGAAGANVLTF
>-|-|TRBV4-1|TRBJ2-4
TGCGCCAGCAGCCAAGACGACAGGCCGAACGCCCAAAACATTCAGTACTTC
CASSQDDRPNAQNIQYF
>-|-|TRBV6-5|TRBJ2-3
TGTGCCAGCAGTTACGGCGGGAACACAGATACGCAGTATTTT
CASSYGGNTDTQYF
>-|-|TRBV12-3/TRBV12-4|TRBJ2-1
TGTGCCAGCAGCCCAAACCGATACAATGAGCAGTTCTTC
CASSPNRYNEQFF
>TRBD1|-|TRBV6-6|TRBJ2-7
TGTGCCAGCAGGCGCGAAGGGGGCCCCTACGAGCAGTACTTC
CASRREGGPYEQYF
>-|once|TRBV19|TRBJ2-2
TGTGCCAGTAGTATGCCCGGCCTAGGTCCCGGGGAGCTGTTTTTT
CASSMPGLGPGELFF
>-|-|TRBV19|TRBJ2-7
TGTGCCAGTAGTACCCCCTCCGGCAGGCACCCCTACGAGCAGTACTTC
CASSTPSGRHPYEQYF
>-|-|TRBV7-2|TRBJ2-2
TGTGCCAGCAGCCTCATGGGGGGTCGGAACACCGGGGAGCTGTTTTTT
CASSLMGGRNTGELFF
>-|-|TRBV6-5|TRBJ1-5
TGTGCCAGCAGTAATAGGGGGTCTCGGCCCCAGCATTTT
CASSNRGSRPQHF
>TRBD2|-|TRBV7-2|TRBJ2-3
TGTGCCAGCAGCTTGGGACTAGCGGGGTACGGAGCCACAGATACGCAGTATTTT
CASSLGLAGYGATDTQYF
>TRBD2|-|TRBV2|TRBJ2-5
TGTGCCAGCAGTGACGGACGGGGGGGCGGAGAGACCCAGTACTTC
CASSDGRGGGETQYF
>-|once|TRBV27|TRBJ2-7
TGTGCCAGCAGTAACTACTACGAGCAGTACTTC
CASSNYYEQYF
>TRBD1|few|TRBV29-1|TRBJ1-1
TGCAGCGTTGAAACAGGGGGTAACACTGAAGCTTTCTTT
CSVETGGNTEAFF
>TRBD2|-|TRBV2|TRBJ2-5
TGTGCCAGCAGCCGGACTCGGGGGGTCCAAGAGACCCAGTACTTC
CASSRTRGVQETQYF
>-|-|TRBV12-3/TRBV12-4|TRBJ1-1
TGTGCCAGCAGTTTCCTAGTTGCTGAAGCTTTCTTT
CASSFLVAEAFF
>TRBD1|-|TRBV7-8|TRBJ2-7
TGTGCCAGCAGCACCGGGACAGGGGGACCTTGGGTGTGGGAGCAGTACTTC
CASSTGTGGPWVWEQYF
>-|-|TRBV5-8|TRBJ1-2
TGTGCCAGCAGCTTCTTCCCAGGGGAGGACTATGGCTACACCTTC
CASSFFPGEDYGYTF
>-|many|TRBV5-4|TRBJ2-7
TGTGCCAGCAGCATGAGACAGGCGCTCTCCTACGAGCAGTACTTC
CASSMRQALSYEQYF
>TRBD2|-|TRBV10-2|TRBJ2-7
TGCGCCAGCAGTGAGGCCGGACCGGGACTAGTCGATGACTTC
CASSEAGPGLVDDF
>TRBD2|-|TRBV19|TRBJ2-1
TGTGCCAGTAGTATGACTAGCGGCCACAATGAGCAGTTCTTC
CASSMTSGHNEQFF
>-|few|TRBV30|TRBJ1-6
TGTGCCTGGAGTCGAAAGGGGGGGGTGGGTGATTCACCCCTCCACTTT
CAWSRKGGVGDSPLHF
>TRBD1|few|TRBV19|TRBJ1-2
TGTGCCAGTACGCCCGGGACAGGGGTCTATGGCTACACCTTC
CASTPGTGVYGYTF
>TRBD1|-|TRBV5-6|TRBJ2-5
TGTGCCAGCAGCCCAAGACAGGGGGAGGCCCAGTACTTC
CASSPRQGEAQYF
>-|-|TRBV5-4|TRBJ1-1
TGTGCCAGCAGCTTGGGACAGGCGGTCACTGAAGCTTTCTTT
CASSLGQAVTEAFF
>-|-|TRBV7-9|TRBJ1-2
TGTGCCAGCAGCTTAGGAGGGCGGGCTGAGGGGAACTATGGCTACACCTTC
CASSLGGRAEGNYGYTF
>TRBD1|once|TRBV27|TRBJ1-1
TGTGCCAGCAGTCTCAACAGGGGCACTGAAGCTTTCTTT
CASSLNRGTEAFF
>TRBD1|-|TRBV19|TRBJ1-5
TGTGCCAGTAGTGCCCAGGGGGCGGATCAGCCCCAGCATTTT
CASSAQGADQPQHF
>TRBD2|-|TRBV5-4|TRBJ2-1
TGTGCCAGCAGTCCTACTCGGACTAGCGGGGGCTACAATGAGCAGTTCTTC
CASSPTRTSGGYNEQFF